These 19 T cell receptor beta chains were sequenced from one sample in a study of shared clonotypes between healthy human individuals (dated by TCRdb to the early 2020s). CD8 naive samples were CD45RO-negative cells positively selected for CCR7, giving a CD45RA+CCR7+ population that excluded TemRA cells. Preparation of the library involved the immunoSEQ multiplex PCR assay. TCRdb took over this immuneACCESS table, retaining in-frame rearrangements with V and J assigned. Such tables are incomplete; in checked studies, under half of the missing clones stem from an unresolved V gene, and the remainder is unexplained. The sample has around 700,000 clones on record, roughly nine tenths of them singletons. Approximately 24% of the sample goes to the ten largest clones. The material sequenced was naive CD8+ T cells sorted from blood. Reading the label with the study, this specimen's cell subset or site is: CD45RA+CCR7+. These TCRs come from a man in his thirties or forties in good health.

This rearrangement joins TRBV7-5 to TRBJ2-7; TRBD2 was called by the table and not checked on the DNA. TRBV7-5 is described as a pseudogene. CDR3 length: 14 amino acids. CDR3 in amino acids: CVRSSEGGCYEQYF. The DNA for the CDR3 is TGTGTCAGAAGCTCAGAGGGTGGATGCTACGAGCAGTACTTC.

This rearrangement joins TRBV7-3 to TRBJ2-1; no reliable D call. Trimming removed 2 bases at V and 0 bases at J, with 11 bases between. Germline lookup yields CDR1 SGHTA and CDR2 FQGTGA. This CDR3 has 16 amino acids. The CDR3 here is CASSLHGTGSYNEQFF. In DNA, the CDR3 is TGTGCCAGCAGCTTACACGGCACCGGCTCCTACAATGAGCAGTTCTTC.

Details on this clone: The same CDR3 can be traced to other DNA sequences in this sample. The chain carries TRBV27 and TRBJ1-2; TRBD1 agrees at 7 bases. The germline V gene has CDR1 MNHEY and CDR2 SMNVEV (reference sequence). V shed 0 bases and J 4 bases; nucleotides not matched to a gene: 5. This CDR3 contains 15 residues. Here the CDR3 DNA reads TGTGCCAGCAGTTTATCAGGGGGCTCGTTCTATGGCTACACCTTC. This encodes CASSLSGGSFYGYTF.

The chain recombines TRBV27 with TRBJ1-2; tentatively, D is TRBD1 (5 bases). The V gene lost 3 bases and the J gene lost 8 bases, with 13 bases spanning the gap. In germline, CDR1 is MNHEY, CDR2 SMNVEV (reference sequence). The CDR3 runs 13 residues. The CDR3 DNA reads as TGTGCCAGCAGTTTCTCAGGGAGTAAGGGCTACACCTTC. It codes for CASSFSGSKGYTF.

This clone was seen a single time. This rearrangement joins TRBV29-1 to TRBJ2-1, with D tentatively TRBD1 or TRBD2 (5 bases each). Germline V gene data show CDR1 as SQVTM and CDR2 as ANQGSEA. The CDR3 sequence is 13 residues long. Trimming stripped 4 bases from V and 4 bases from J, with 11 bases between. CDR3 nucleotide sequence: TGCAGCGTTGGAGGGGTTGCGTACAATGAGCAGTTCTTC. Translated: CSVGGVAYNEQFF.

The chain is built from TRBV5-1 and TRBJ2-7; 9 bases are a match to TRBD2. The length of the CDR3 is 15 residues. From germline, CDR1 is SGHRS and CDR2 YFSETQ. Trimming removed 0 bases from V and 5 bases from J; junction bases left unmatched: 6. The CDR3 bases are TGCGCCAGCAGCTTGGCCCGCGGGGGGGACAACGAGCAGTACTTC. This encodes CASSLARGGDNEQYF. The full variable domain, with the rest looked up from reference TRBV5-1 and TRBJ2-7, is KAGVTQTPRYLIKTRGQQVTLSCSPISGHRSVSWYQQTPGQGLQFLFEYFSETQRNKGNFPGRFSGRQFSNSRSEMNVSTLELGDSALYLCASSLARGGDNEQYFGPGTRLTVT.

The rearrangement links TRBV7-9 to TRBJ2-5, with D tentatively TRBD2 (6 bases). Trimming removed 1 base from V and 3 bases from J, with 12 bases in between. The CDR3 spans 15 residues. The germline V gene encodes CDR1 SEHNR and CDR2 FQNEAQ (reference sequence). CDR3 nucleotide sequence: TGTGCCAGCAGCTTAGTGGGCGGGATTAAAGAGACCCAGTACTTC. Translated, it gives CASSLVGGIKETQYF.

This clone has a single count. V gene TRBV27 combines with J gene TRBJ2-5; TRBD1 agrees at 8 bases. Germline CDR1 reads MNHEY; CDR2 reads SMNVEV (reference sequence). The CDR3 covers 14 residues. V lost 3 bases to trimming and J lost 5 bases; unmatched junction nucleotides: 5. The CDR3 DNA follows: TGTGCCAGCAGTTTGGACAGGGCGGGGGAGACCCAGTACTTC. This translates into CASSLDRAGETQYF.

V gene TRBV6-5 combines with J gene TRBJ1-1, with D possibly being TRBD1 (6 bases). In germline, CDR1 is MNHEY, CDR2 SVGAGI. This CDR3 spans 14 amino acids. Trimming took off 6 bases at V and 11 bases at J, with 22 bases between the two ends. CDR3 nucleotide sequence: TGTGCCAGCAGCCCCCGGGACAACTTAAAGCGGGCTTTCTTT. Amino acid sequence: CASSPRDNLKRAFF.

The chain is built from TRBV7-9 and TRBJ2-1; weak D call: TRBD1 (6 bases). CDR3 length equals 15 residues. V was trimmed by 5 bases and J by 4 bases, leaving 15 bases between them. Germline V gives CDR1 SEHNR, CDR2 FQNEAQ (reference sequence). CDR3 sequence: CASSTEGVGYNEQFF. The CDR3 DNA is TGTGCCAGCAGCACCGAGGGGGTAGGGTACAATGAGCAGTTCTTC.

The chain couples TRBV6-5 to TRBJ2-2, with D perhaps matching TRBD1 (6 bases). Germline assignment: CDR1 MNHEY and CDR2 SVGAGI. V lost 4 bases and J 5 bases, leaving 14 bases between the germline ends. The CDR3 has 15 amino acids. The CDR3 sequence is CASSFPGHLTGELFF. CDR3 sequence (DNA): TGTGCCAGCAGTTTCCCGGGACATTTAACCGGGGAGCTGTTTTTT.

The chain joins TRBV19 to TRBJ2-6; perhaps TRBD2 as D (6 bases). The CDR3 has 13 residues. Trimming took 5 bases from V and 9 from J, leaving 11 bases between them. Per germline, CDR1 LNHDA and CDR2 SQIVND (reference sequence). The CDR3 DNA reads as TGTGCCAGTAGTGGCCGGGACTTCAACGTCCTGACTTTC. Its translation: CASSGRDFNVLTF.

The V gene is TRBV15, the J gene TRBJ1-5; D remains unclear. V lost 0 bases and J 2 bases, leaving 11 bases between the germline ends. This CDR3 spans 16 amino acids. Germline CDR1 and CDR2: LNHNV and YYDKDF (reference sequence). The CDR3 reads CATSRDRIGGNQPQHF. CDR3 in DNA: TGTGCCACCAGCAGAGATCGGATCGGGGGCAATCAGCCCCAGCATTTT. Full variable domain (missing parts from reference TRBV15 and TRBJ1-5): DAMVIQNPRYQVTQFGKPVTLSCSQTLNHNVMYWYQQKSSQAPKLLFHYYDKDFNNEADTPDNFQSRRPNTSFCFLDIRSPGLGDTAMYLCATSRDRIGGNQPQHFGDGTRLSIL.

J is TRBJ2-2 and V is TRBV11-2; D possibly corresponds to TRBD2 (6 bases). V gave up 2 bases and J gave up 7 bases, with 17 bases separating them. The CDR3 is made up of 16 amino acids. Per the germline V gene, CDR1 is SGHAT and CDR2 is FQNNGV. This chain's CDR3 is CASSLNGAGNGGELFF. CDR3 nucleotides: TGTGCCAGCAGCTTAAACGGCGCGGGGAACGGCGGGGAGCTGTTTTTT.

The rearrangement uses TRBV29-1 and TRBJ2-3; no clear D gene. The CDR3 loop spans 13 amino acids. Germline lookup yields CDR1 SQVTM and CDR2 ANQGSEA. Trimming took 6 bases from V and 0 from J, leaving 10 bases between them. The CDR3 sequence: CSVAHPSTDTQYF. CDR3 bases: TGCAGCGTCGCTCACCCAAGCACAGATACGCAGTATTTT.

This sequence joins TRBV27 and TRBJ2-7; 11 bases map to TRBD2. The CDR3 extends over 15 amino acids. CDR1 and CDR2 (germline): MNHEY, SMNVEV (reference sequence). Trimming cost V 5 bases and J 2 bases; bases outside gene matches: 5. The CDR3 here is CASSPLAGGAYEQYF. CDR3 sequence (DNA): TGTGCCAGCAGTCCCCTAGCGGGAGGCGCCTACGAGCAGTACTTC.

The V gene is TRBV11-2, the J gene TRBJ1-2, with unresolved D. The CDR3 contains 13 residues. Germline values: CDR1 SGHAT, CDR2 FQNNGV. V lost 4 bases and J lost 0, with 6 bases in between. The CDR3 nucleotides read TGTGCCAGCAGCTCGGAAGCTAACTATGGCTACACCTTC. It codes for CASSSEANYGYTF.

V is TRBV19 and J is TRBJ2-1, with TRBD2 matching over 9 bases. CDR3 length: 17 amino acids. V was clipped by 4 bases and J by 5 bases; unmatched bases: 12. The germline V gene has CDR1 LNHDA and CDR2 SQIVND (reference sequence). The CDR3 DNA reads TGTGCCAGTAGTACCCCCTGGACTAGCGTGGAGCACAATGAGCAGTTCTTC. Translated: CASSTPWTSVEHNEQFF.

The rearrangement joins TRBV6-5 to TRBJ2-2; D tentatively fits TRBD1 or TRBD2 (5 bases each). The CDR3 has 15 amino acids. Germline CDR1 reads MNHEY; CDR2 reads SVGAGI. The V end was cut by 4 bases, the J end by 3 bases, with 12 bases between. The CDR3 loop reads CASSFEGHDTGELFF. The CDR3 DNA reads TGTGCCAGCAGTTTTGAGGGGCACGACACCGGGGAGCTGTTTTTT.